Shown below are 23 T cell receptor beta chains from a single sample sequenced in a study of blood T cell repertoires in COVID-19. Repertoires were generated with immunoSEQ multiplex PCR, while TCRdb's copy carries only in-frame clones and drops some. The table has about 280,000 clones, 88% seen once; the top ten hold about 1%. Sequencing was done on a sample of PBMCs or T cells enriched from blood (not recorded which). These receptors all come from a woman in her thirties who had recovered from COVID-19.

The chain joins TRBV7-6 to TRBJ2-7; 9 bases are a match to TRBD2. Germline assignment: CDR1 SGHVS and CDR2 FNYEAQ. This CDR3 is 14 amino acids long. The V and J ends lost 4 bases and 3 bases, in that order; junction bases with no gene match: 4. CDR3 residues: CASSSGTSLYEQYF. CDR3 bases: TGTGCCAGCAGCTCAGGGACTAGCCTCTACGAGCAGTACTTC.

The rearrangement joins TRBV24-1 to TRBJ2-2; maybe TRBD1 (5 bases). The length of the CDR3 is 15 residues. Germline CDR1 is KGHDR and CDR2 is SFDVKD. The germline V and J ends were trimmed by 4 bases and 4 bases, with 12 bases remaining between them. The CDR3 spells CATSEKGQGTGELFF. DNA for the CDR3: TGTGCCACCAGTGAGAAGGGTCAGGGCACCGGGGAGCTGTTTTTT.

The chain is built from TRBV11-3 and TRBJ1-3; no clear D. This CDR3 is built from 17 residues. Germline V gene sequence: CDR1 SGHNT, CDR2 YENEEA. V lost 4 bases, J lost 0 bases, and 16 bases lay in between. For the CDR3, the DNA is TGTGCCAGCAGCTCCATTTCTGGGAGTACCTCTGGAAACACCATATATTTT. This gives the protein CASSSISGSTSGNTIYF. Together with reference TRBV11-3 and TRBJ1-3, the CDR3 gives the full variable domain: EAGVVQSPRYKIIEKKQPVAFWCNPISGHNTLYWYLQNLGQGPELLIRYENEEAVDDSQLPKDRFSAERLKGVDSTLKIQPAELGDSAVYLCASSSISGSTSGNTIYFGEGSWLTVV.

Written as DNA, the CDR3 is TGTGCCAGCAGTCTCACCCGACAGGGGGCGTTGGAGGGGAACACTGAAGCTTTCTTT. Amino acid sequence: CASSLTRQGALEGNTEAFF. This chain uses TRBV28 with TRBJ1-1, with 10 positions matching TRBD1. Germline V lookup: CDR1 MDHEN, CDR2 SYDVKM. The V segment lost 5 bases and the J segment 1 base; nucleotides outside the gene matches: 16. The CDR3 covers 19 residues.

Only a few counts were recorded for this clone. The CDR3, as DNA: TGTGCCAGCAGCTGGCGGTGGGGGGACGATGGTAGCAATCAGCCCCAGCATTTT. This codes for CASSWRWGDDGSNQPQHF. The chain combines TRBV7-2 with TRBJ1-5; a weak D match, TRBD1 (5 bases). The CDR3 is made up of 18 amino acids. V was clipped by 4 bases and J by 0 bases, with 19 bases between them. Germline V gene lookup returns CDR1 SGHTA and CDR2 FQGNSA.

V and J are TRBV16 and TRBJ1-2; D not resolved. Germline CDR1 and CDR2: KGHSY and FQNENV. The CDR3 spans 14 residues. Trimming cost V 0 bases and J 2 bases, with 7 bases left between them. As DNA, the CDR3 is TGTGCCAGCAGCCAATCAAGAGGGAACTATGGCTACACCTTC. Residues: CASSQSRGNYGYTF.

The V and J genes are TRBV5-1 and TRBJ1-1, with D unclear. The CDR3 covers 13 residues. Per germline, CDR1 SGHRS and CDR2 YFSETQ. V lost 2 bases and J 5 bases, leaving 10 bases between the germline ends. The CDR3 DNA reads TGCGCCAGCAGCTTAAGGAGGGTTACTGAAGCTTTCTTT. It specifies CASSLRRVTEAFF.

The chain carries TRBV6-5 and TRBJ1-3; D not certain. The CDR3 contains 15 residues. The V end lost 5 bases, the J end lost 0 bases, and 11 bases lay between the germline ends. Germline V gene lookup returns CDR1 MNHEY and CDR2 SVGAGI. This CDR3 reads CASSMIDNSGNTIYF. DNA for the CDR3: TGTGCCAGCAGTATGATAGACAACTCTGGAAACACCATATATTTT.

The V gene is TRBV9, the J gene TRBJ1-5, with 8 nucleotides matching TRBD1. The length of the CDR3 is 14 residues. From germline, CDR1 is SGDLS and CDR2 YYNGEE. The V and J ends lost 4 bases and 8 bases, in that order; junction bases with no gene match: 8. The CDR3 DNA is TGTGCCAGCAGCAAACGGACAGGGCTGGAGCCCCAGCATTTT. Translating gives CASSKRTGLEPQHF.

The V gene is TRBV5-1, the J gene TRBJ2-1, with D possibly TRBD2 on 5 matching bases. Per the germline V gene, CDR1 is SGHRS and CDR2 is YFSETQ. The CDR3 runs 18 residues. The V end was cut by 1 base, the J end by 3 bases, with 20 bases between. The CDR3 DNA sequence: TGCGCCAGCAGCTTGTTTGGGTCGCGTGGAGGTGACTACAATGAGCAGTTCTTC. Translated, it gives CASSLFGSRGGDYNEQFF.

The J gene is TRBJ2-3, the V gene TRBV18, with TRBD2 matching over 12 bases. The junction had 9 bases not matched to a gene; V was cut back by 1 base and J by 4 bases. The CDR3 extends over 18 amino acids. The V gene's germline CDR1 is KGHSH and CDR2 LQKENI. CDR3: CASSPLHLGLAGPDTQYF. CDR3 DNA: TGTGCCAGCTCACCACTACACTTAGGACTAGCGGGACCAGATACGCAGTATTTT.

V usage is TRBV5-4 and J usage is TRBJ2-7; 7 bases are shared with TRBD2. The CDR3 covers 16 residues. Germline-derived CDR1 and CDR2 are SGHNT and YYREEE (reference sequence). V dropped 0 bases and J dropped 3; count of bases not matched to a gene: 9. The chain's CDR3 is CASSLGAGVGFYEQYF. CDR3 bases: TGTGCCAGCAGCTTGGGGGCGGGAGTAGGGTTCTACGAGCAGTACTTC.

V is TRBV6-2 or TRBV6-3 and J is TRBJ2-1; perhaps TRBD2 as D (6 bases). CDR1 is MNHEY and CDR2 is SVGEGT in the germline V gene. The CDR3 loop spans 15 amino acids. Trimming stripped 0 bases from V and 6 bases from J, with 12 bases between. The CDR3 protein is CASSYSMRRGNEQFF. CDR3 sequence (DNA): TGTGCCAGCAGTTACTCGATGAGGCGGGGCAATGAGCAGTTCTTC.

The chain recombines TRBV28 with TRBJ1-3; possible D gene TRBD1, 5 bases. CDR1 is MDHEN, CDR2 SYDVKM, per germline. V was pared by 6 bases and J by 5 bases, with 14 bases between. The length of the CDR3 is 14 residues. Here the CDR3 reads CASSTGSPRNTIYF. CDR3 bases: TGTGCCAGCAGCACAGGTTCGCCCCGAAACACCATATATTTT.

The count of this clone is one. The chain recombines TRBV7-2 with TRBJ2-1; possibly TRBD2 for D (5 bases). With 2 bases removed from V and 2 bases from J, the gap between germline ends came to 7 bases. There are 14 residues in the CDR3. The germline gives CDR1 SGHTA, CDR2 FQGNSA. The CDR3 DNA reads TGTGCCAGCAGCTTAACTAGAACCTACAATGAGCAGTTCTTC. Translated, it gives CASSLTRTYNEQFF. The full variable domain, with the rest looked up from reference TRBV7-2 and TRBJ2-1, is GAGVSQSPSNKVTEKGKDVELRCDPISGHTALYWYRQSLGQGLEFLIYFQGNSAPDKSGLPSDRFSAERTGGSVSTLTIQRTQQEDSAVYLCASSLTRTYNEQFFGPGTRLTVL.

This clone was counted a single time. The rearrangement uses TRBV10-1 and TRBJ2-7; D remains unclear. V lost 8 bases and J lost 7, with 24 bases in between. The CDR3 has 15 residues. Germline values: CDR1 WNHNN, CDR2 SYGVQD (reference sequence). CDR3 DNA sequence: TGCGCCAGCCCTAATACTATCCCGCGGTGTATGGAGCAGTACTTC. Its protein is CASPNTIPRCMEQYF.

This clone was recorded a few times. The chain is built from TRBV28 and TRBJ1-4; maybe TRBD1 (5 bases). The CDR3 totals 15 residues. CDR1 MDHEN and CDR2 SYDVKM come from the germline V gene. Trimming took off 4 bases at V and 0 bases at J, with 9 bases between the two ends. The CDR3 DNA reads as TGTGCCAGCAGTTCCGACAGTGCAACTAATGAAAAACTGTTTTTT. Protein product: CASSSDSATNEKLFF.

The V gene is TRBV9, the J gene TRBJ2-3, with 9 bases identical to TRBD1. The V segment lost 1 base and the J segment 3 bases; nucleotides outside the gene matches: 3. The CDR3 loop spans 15 amino acids. CDR1 and CDR2 from the germline V gene are SGDLS and YYNGEE. The CDR3 region is CASSVRQGGTDTQYF. CDR3 sequence (DNA): TGTGCCAGCAGCGTAAGACAGGGGGGGACAGATACGCAGTATTTT.

The V call is TRBV5-1, the J call TRBJ2-7, with TRBD2 identical over 12 bases. The germline V gene has CDR1 SGHRS and CDR2 YFSETQ. The CDR3 spans 15 residues. Trimming removed 4 bases from V and 4 bases from J; junction bases left unmatched: 6. CDR3 DNA sequence: TGCGCCAGCAGCGTGGGACTAGCGGGCGTGTACGAGCAGTACTTC. Protein: CASSVGLAGVYEQYF.

The V call is TRBV7-8, the J call TRBJ2-7; D call uncertain. The germline V gene encodes CDR1 SGHVS and CDR2 FQNEAQ. V lost 3 bases and J lost 0, with 12 bases in between. The CDR3 covers 15 residues. Here the CDR3 reads CASSFSVISSYEQYF. CDR3 coding DNA: TGTGCCAGCAGCTTCTCCGTGATCAGCTCCTACGAGCAGTACTTC.

The chain links TRBV6-6 to TRBJ1-2; 9 nucleotides match TRBD1. Looked up from germline, CDR1 is MNHNY and CDR2 is SVGAGI (reference sequence). CDR3 length: 14 residues. V dropped 6 bases and J dropped 5; count of bases not matched to a gene: 7. The CDR3 spells CASRTTGTGYGYTF. The CDR3 nucleotides are TGTGCCAGCAGAACGACCGGGACAGGGTATGGCTACACCTTC.

The V and J genes are TRBV19 and TRBJ2-3; a weak D match, TRBD2 (6 bases). Germline V gene data show CDR1 as LNHDA and CDR2 as SQIVND (reference sequence). There are 14 residues in the CDR3. V lost 3 bases, J lost 4 bases, and 11 bases lay in between. This CDR3 reads CASSIGGNADTQYF. In DNA, the CDR3 is TGTGCCAGTAGTATTGGGGGGAACGCAGATACGCAGTATTTT.

The chain links TRBV7-9 to TRBJ2-7, with D maybe TRBD2 (5 bases). Germline assignment: CDR1 SEHNR and CDR2 FQNEAQ (reference sequence). The CDR3 is made up of 19 amino acids. With 5 bases removed from V and 0 bases from J, the gap between germline ends came to 26 bases. The CDR3 bases are TGTGCCAGCAGCCCCACAGCCTACGGGATCCTTCTAAGCTCCTACGAGCAGTACTTC. It encodes CASSPTAYGILLSSYEQYF.